This TCR beta chain was observed in a study of T cell repertoires in cytomegalovirus infection. In the study overall: Indicated by public TCR beta signatures were CMV infection and matching HLA type. The study's findings and limits: Totalled public TCR beta family frequency picked out people who carried CMV plus the relevant HLA. There were HLA-C-restricted CMV-specific TCR beta clonotypes dominating the ex vivo response.

One entry per CDR3 protein results from TCRdb running MiXCR on the reads. The sample yields about 310,000 distinct CDR3 sequences, 15% to 20% seen once. Concerning this clonotype: Its target is unknown.

The germline V gene encodes CDR1 MGHDK and CDR2 SYGVNS. V shed 4 bases and J shed 6 bases, with 13 bases lying between them. The CDR3 loop spans 14 amino acids. The chain links TRBV25-1 to TRBJ2-4; possibly TRBD2 for D (6 bases). This clonotype was obtained from a human donor in good health (CMV status not recorded). Some clones in this sample may be carry-over from other donors' samples. Sequencing was carried out using PBMCs. The CDR3, as DNA: TGTGCCAGCAGTGTCCCAGGGAGGCTAAACATTCAGTACTTC. Residues: CASSVPGRLNIQYF.